The entry that follows covers one TCR beta chain sequence. Its antigen is not known. The CDR3 is 17 amino acids. CDR1 is MGHRA, CDR2 YSYEKL, per germline. After removal of 4 bases from V and 4 bases from J, the junction contained 8 bases not matched to a gene. This record belongs to a study of graft-versus-host responses after intestinal transplantation. Study context: As for transplant type, recipients had multivisceral, liver-intestinal, or isolated intestinal grafts. Tacrolimus and steroids were given for around 3 years to all recipients after anti-thymocyte globulin induction.

Study-wide points: GvH clones appeared in recipient marrow, some first in ileum or blood. Declines in HvG clones occurring early post-transplant were associated with peak circulating GvH clone levels.

The method was immunoSEQ multiplex PCR; TCRdb's version includes in-frame clones alone and lacks a portion of them. Of 65,000 to 100,000 clones detected, less than 95% appear once; the ten largest clones hold around 0.38%. This chain links TRBV4-1 with TRBJ2-3, with 13 bases identical to TRBD2. The sample in question was unstimulated CD8+ T cells sorted from spleen or lymph node cells, obtained before transplant. The sequence was collected from a human donor who was the organ donor for an intestinal transplant. CDR3 coding DNA: TGCGCCAGCAGCCCGGAACTAGCGGGGGGGCTCGCAGATACGCAGTATTTT. Its protein product is CASSPELAGGLADTQYF.